This T cell receptor beta chain was sequenced for a study of OX40 agonist ivuxolimab in advanced cancers. Study-wide background: Dose-escalation patients were diagnosed with hepatocellular carcinoma, melanoma, renal cell cancer or head and neck cancer. Study results and caveats: Low normalized T-cell clonal expansion was also seen in some nonresponders.

TCRdb keeps only in-frame clones here, not all; method: immunoSEQ multiplex PCR. The table has about 39,000 clones, 90% to 95% seen once; the top ten hold less than 25%. The CDR3 totals 14 residues. V shed 5 bases and J 7 bases; nucleotides not matched to a gene: 10. The germline CDR1 and CDR2 sequences are SGHRS and YFSETQ. On this clone: Antigen unknown.

The V gene is TRBV5-1, the J gene TRBJ2-7; 9 nucleotides agree with TRBD1. The sequencing here drew on CD4+ or CD8+ T cells sorted from blood, taken in a trial of the OX40 agonist ivuxolimab. The receptor's source is an adult with an advanced solid tumor such as melanoma, head and neck, liver or kidney cancer. The CDR3 sequence is CASREGQGRYEQYF. The CDR3 DNA sequence: TGCGCCAGCAGGGAGGGACAGGGTCGGTATGAGCAGTACTTC.